These 14 T cell receptor beta chains came from one sample sequenced in a study of blood T cell repertoires in COVID-19. Sequencing was performed with immunoSEQ multiplex PCR; in TCRdb, only in-frame clones are kept and a portion is missing. The sample lists approximately 130,000 clones, roughly four fifths occurring once. Material: peripheral blood. Every receptor here comes from a human donor in a cohort sampled during active COVID-19.

The chain couples TRBV5-1 to TRBJ1-1; weak D call: TRBD1 (5 bases). Trimming took off 7 bases at V and 1 base at J, with 14 bases between the two ends. The CDR3 is 14 residues long. CDR1 SGHRS and CDR2 YFSETQ come from the germline V gene. The CDR3, as DNA: TGCGCCAGCTCGTCCGGGACTCAGAACACTGAAGCTTTCTTT. Translating it yields CASSSGTQNTEAFF.

The chain combines TRBV9 with TRBJ2-1, with 7 bases lining up with TRBD2. CDR1 SGDLS and CDR2 YYNGEE come from the germline V gene. The J segment lost 5 bases and the V segment lost 2 bases, leaving 10 bases of the junction unmatched. The CDR3 is 16 amino acids. The CDR3 region has the DNA TGTGCCAGCAGCGTTACAGTAGCGGGCGTTAACAATGAGCAGTTCTTC. It specifies CASSVTVAGVNNEQFF.

The chain has TRBV18 and TRBJ1-6; 10 nucleotides match TRBD1. This CDR3 is built from 15 residues. CDR1 and CDR2 from the germline V gene are KGHSH and LQKENI. Losses at the gene ends were 6 bases for V and 9 bases for J; bases not matched to a gene: 8. CDR3 sequence reads: CASSSDRGDSSPLHF. CDR3 sequence (DNA): TGTGCCAGCTCTTCGGACAGGGGGGATAGTTCACCCCTCCACTTT.

The chain employs TRBV29-1 and TRBJ2-7; 10 nucleotides agree with TRBD2. The germline V gene encodes CDR1 SQVTM and CDR2 ANQGSEA. The CDR3 totals 14 residues. Trimming took 3 bases from V and 3 from J; bases not matched to a gene: 5. In DNA, the CDR3 is TGCAGCGTTGAGGTAGCGGGGGGTAACTACGAGCAGTACTTC. Translation: CSVEVAGGNYEQYF.

This chain joins TRBV5-1 and TRBJ2-5, with D unclear. Germline CDR1 SGHRS, CDR2 YFSETQ. V was trimmed by 1 base and J by 5 bases, leaving 9 bases between them. CDR3 size: 13 residues. In DNA form, the CDR3 reads TGCGCCAGCAGCTTGCTGTTCGGTGAGACCCAGTACTTC. Amino acid sequence: CASSLLFGETQYF.

The chain is built from TRBV5-4 and TRBJ2-5; 8 bases agree with TRBD2. V was clipped by 6 bases and J by 1 base; unmatched bases: 11. In germline, CDR1 is SGHNT, CDR2 YYREEE (reference sequence). The CDR3 is 16 amino acids. CDR3 residues: CASTHRPAGVQETQYF. The CDR3 coding sequence is TGTGCCAGCACCCACCGGCCAGCGGGAGTCCAAGAGACCCAGTACTTC. The full variable domain, with the rest looked up from reference TRBV5-4 and TRBJ2-5, is ETGVTQSPTHLIKTRGQQVTLRCSSQSGHNTVSWYQQALGQGPQFIFQYYREEENGRGNFPPRFSGLQFPNYSSELNVNALELDDSALYLCASTHRPAGVQETQYFGPGTRLLVL.

The chain combines TRBV10-3 with TRBJ1-2; D gene unclear. V dropped 0 bases and J dropped 4 bases, with 9 bases sitting between them. Germline CDR1 reads ENHRY; CDR2 reads SYGVKD. The CDR3 loop spans 14 amino acids. The CDR3 region has the DNA TGTGCCATCAGTGAGTCGCCGCTCGGCTATGGCTACACCTTC. Protein: CAISESPLGYGYTF.

The chain is built from TRBV13 and TRBJ2-7; 7 positions match TRBD2. V lost 0 bases to trimming and J lost 2 bases; unmatched junction nucleotides: 4. The germline gives CDR1 PRHDT, CDR2 FYEKMQ (reference sequence). The CDR3 consists of 15 residues. The CDR3 reads CASSLGGTMTYEQYF. The CDR3 DNA reads TGTGCCAGCAGCTTAGGAGGGACTATGACCTACGAGCAGTACTTC.

J is TRBJ1-2 and V is TRBV29-1, with a weak D call TRBD1 (6 bases). Germline V lookup: CDR1 SQVTM, CDR2 ANQGSEA. This CDR3 region has 13 residues. With 6 bases removed from V and 3 bases from J, the gap between germline ends came to 14 bases. The CDR3 loop reads CSVITGLDYGYTF. CDR3 sequence (DNA): TGCAGCGTCATAACAGGGCTTGACTATGGCTACACCTTC.

The rearrangement uses TRBV7-9 and TRBJ1-6; D is unresolved. The CDR3 sequence is 15 residues long. Trimming removed 5 bases at V and 0 bases at J, with 8 bases between. The germline CDR1 and CDR2 sequences are SEHNR and FQNEAQ (reference sequence). The CDR3 DNA sequence: TGTGCCAGCAGCGTGACAAGCTCCTATAATTCACCCCTCCACTTT. Translating it yields CASSVTSSYNSPLHF.

The chain uses TRBV6-5 and TRBJ1-5; D is unresolved. Trimming shortened V by 10 bases and J by 5 bases, and 12 bases separated the two germline ends. This CDR3 region has 12 residues. Per germline, CDR1 MNHEY and CDR2 SVGAGI. CDR3 sequence reads: CATEEGYQPQHF. The CDR3 nucleotides read TGTGCCACAGAGGAGGGATATCAGCCCCAGCATTTT.

This clone was detected only once. The chain has TRBV7-8 and TRBJ2-5, with TRBD2 as a possible D gene (5 bases). Trimming took off 3 bases at V and 7 bases at J, with 9 bases between the two ends. The CDR3 is 12 residues long. The V gene's germline CDR1 is SGHVS and CDR2 FQNEAQ. CDR3 sequence reads: CASSLGGGTQYF. CDR3 sequence (DNA): TGTGCCAGCAGCTTGGGTGGAGGGACCCAGTACTTC.

This chain links TRBV3-1 (or the pseudogene TRBV3-2) with TRBJ1-6; D might be TRBD1 (5 bases). The ends were cut back, 5 bases at V and 9 bases at J, with 14 bases in the middle. CDR1 is LGHDT, CDR2 YNNKEL, per germline (reference sequence). This CDR3 region has 14 residues. CDR3 protein: CASSSGTRGSPLHF. The CDR3 bases are TGTGCCAGCAGCTCCGGGACTAGGGGTTCACCCCTCCACTTT.

To note about this clone: The germline gene is not matched at one end of the junction; a read error may be the cause. V and J are TRBV2 and TRBJ2-7, with TRBD1 identical over 7 bases. The germline CDR1 and CDR2 sequences are SNHLY and FYNNEI. The CDR3 contains 11 residues. The CDR3 loop reads CASSPDRLMNF. CDR3 DNA sequence: TGTGCCAGCAGCCCGGACAGGTTAATGAACTTC.